This T cell receptor beta chain was recorded in a study of CD8 T cells in ankylosing spondylitis. Findings of the study overall: Ankylosing spondylitis blood seemed to carry a telltale TCR beta motif made of fewer than ten highly homologous variants. Clones linked to disease were reported to show significant enrichment in matched ankylosing spondylitis synovial fluid. Disease-linked clones were CD8+ and relatively rare in peripheral blood.

In making TCR beta libraries, quantitative 5'-RACE with molecular barcodes was used. One entry per CDR3 protein, called by TCRdb with MiXCR from the 5' RACE reads. Here the sample spans a few hundred thousand distinct CDR3 sequences, 20% to 25% being singletons. As for this clonotype: Its antigen is not known.

CDR3 length: 16 amino acids. The junction had 5 bases not matched to a gene; V was cut back by 3 bases and J by 5 bases. Germline CDR1 SGDLS, CDR2 YYNGEE. This TCR was recovered from a male donor with ankylosing spondylitis. The sequencing input was blood, either unsorted or a sorted T cell fraction (not recorded which). The chain couples TRBV9 to TRBJ2-1, with TRBD2 matching 13 bases. The CDR3 coding sequence is TGTGCCAGCAGCGGGACTAGCGGGAGATACGACAATGAGCAGTTCTTC. Protein: CASSGTSGRYDNEQFF.